The 20 T cell receptor beta chains presented below share a single source sample, sequenced in a study of shared clonotypes between healthy human individuals. The protocol was immunoSEQ multiplex PCR, while the TCRdb copy is restricted to in-frame clones and leaves out a portion. This sample has under 2,500,000 clones, with roughly 95% found just once. Sequences were obtained from naive CD4+ T cells sorted from blood. The subset is: CD45RA+ positively selected. These receptor sequences come from a man in his late teens or twenties in good health.

V gene TRBV6-5 combines with J gene TRBJ2-3; 11 nucleotides agree with TRBD2. The V gene end was trimmed by 6 bases and the J gene end by 6 bases; junction bases not matched to a gene: 2. CDR1 MNHEY and CDR2 SVGAGI come from the germline V gene. The CDR3 is made up of 13 amino acids. In nucleotides, the CDR3 is TGTGCCAGCAGACTAGCGGGGGTGGATACGCAGTATTTT. This gives the protein CASRLAGVDTQYF.

The chain employs TRBV10-3 and TRBJ1-1, with D maybe TRBD1 (6 bases). CDR1 is ENHRY, CDR2 SYGVKD, per germline. This CDR3 region has 14 residues. V gave up 7 bases and J gave up 1 base, with 13 bases separating them. The CDR3 loop reads CAITSGTSNTEAFF. DNA of the CDR3: TGTGCCATCACTTCCGGGACATCGAACACTGAAGCTTTCTTT.

In this sample, this clone turned up once. The gene calls are TRBV5-1 and TRBJ1-5; possibly TRBD1 for D (6 bases). Trimming stripped 4 bases from V and 9 bases from J, with 20 bases between. This CDR3 has 15 residues. The germline CDR1 and CDR2 sequences are SGHRS and YFSETQ. The CDR3 loop reads CASSPGGSHVTPQHF. CDR3 in DNA: TGCGCCAGCAGCCCCGGGGGCTCCCATGTCACGCCCCAGCATTTT. The full variable domain, its missing parts supplied by reference TRBV5-1 and TRBJ1-5, is KAGVTQTPRYLIKTRGQQVTLSCSPISGHRSVSWYQQTPGQGLQFLFEYFSETQRNKGNFPGRFSGRQFSNSRSEMNVSTLELGDSALYLCASSPGGSHVTPQHFGDGTRLSIL.

On this clone itself: This sample also contains other DNA sequences that code for the same CDR3. The rearrangement uses TRBV30 and TRBJ2-7; possible D gene TRBD1, 5 bases. Germline CDR1 and CDR2: GTSNPN and SVGIG (reference sequence). The CDR3 runs 13 residues. V dropped 1 base and J dropped 2 bases, with 9 bases sitting between them. The CDR3 DNA reads TGTGCCTGGAGTGGCCAGGGCCCCTACGAGCAGTACTTC. It codes for CAWSGQGPYEQYF. The whole variable domain, filled in from reference TRBV30 and TRBJ2-7, reads SQTIHQWPATLVQPVGSPLSLECTVEGTSNPNLYWYRQAAGRGLQLLFYSVGIGQISSEVPQNLSASRPQDRQFILSSKKLLLSDSGFYLCAWSGQGPYEQYFGPGTRLTVT.

This chain connects TRBV11-2 to TRBJ2-2, with D perhaps matching TRBD1 or TRBD2 (5 bases each). Trimming took 0 bases from V and 4 from J, leaving 12 bases between them. The CDR3 is made up of 16 amino acids. CDR1 is SGHAT and CDR2 is FQNNGV in the germline V gene. The CDR3: CASSLDRSGTTGELFF. The CDR3 nucleotides read TGTGCCAGCAGCTTAGATCGATCAGGGACCACCGGGGAGCTGTTTTTT.

In DNA, the CDR3 is TGTGCCAGCTCACCTCAATCCGGGACAGTGAATGAAAAACTGTTTTTT. Amino acid sequence: CASSPQSGTVNEKLFF. This sequence joins TRBV18 and TRBJ1-4, with 7 bases fitting TRBD1. Germline V gives CDR1 KGHSH, CDR2 LQKENI. The CDR3 is 16 residues long. V gave up 3 bases and J gave up 5 bases; unmatched junction bases: 9.

This chain connects TRBV6-1 to TRBJ1-6; 9 bases are a match to TRBD1. This CDR3 has 18 residues. Per germline, CDR1 MNHNS and CDR2 SASEGT. The junction had 9 bases not matched to a gene; V was cut back by 4 bases and J by 2 bases. CDR3 DNA sequence: TGTGCCAGCAGTGTGGAGCGGGACAGGGTCACCTATAATTCACCCCTCCACTTT. It codes for CASSVERDRVTYNSPLHF.

The chain has TRBV6-5 and TRBJ2-1, with D hard to call. Germline V gives CDR1 MNHEY, CDR2 SVGAGI. Trimming took off 7 bases at V and 4 bases at J, with 14 bases between the two ends. This CDR3 is 14 amino acids long. The CDR3 DNA sequence: TGTGCCAGCAAAGTCGGGTCCCGGTACAATGAGCAGTTCTTC. This translates into CASKVGSRYNEQFF.

This clone came up once. CDR3 DNA: TGTGCCAGCAGCCCGGGGCATGGGGCACCCGGGGAGCTGTTTTTT. Protein product: CASSPGHGAPGELFF. The chain uses TRBV27 and TRBJ2-2; possibly TRBD1 or TRBD2 for D (5 bases each). Looked up from germline, CDR1 is MNHEY and CDR2 is SMNVEV (reference sequence). The V gene lost 6 bases and the J gene lost 6 bases, with 17 bases spanning the gap. The CDR3 covers 15 residues.

This clone was observed a few times. The chain is built from TRBV30 and TRBJ2-7; perhaps TRBD1 as D (6 bases). V was clipped by 4 bases and J by 6 bases, with 19 bases between them. This CDR3 region has 14 residues. CDR1 and CDR2 from the germline V gene are GTSNPN and SVGIG (reference sequence). DNA of the CDR3: TGTGCCTGGACTAACAGGGTAAAGGACGGCGAGCAGTACTTC. Encoded protein: CAWTNRVKDGEQYF.

The genes are TRBV25-1 and TRBJ2-7; no clear D. The germline gives CDR1 MGHDK, CDR2 SYGVNS. V lost 3 bases and J lost 6, with 6 bases in between. The CDR3 totals 11 residues. In DNA, the CDR3 is TGTGCCAGCAGTGATAGCCGCGAGCAGTACTTC. This encodes CASSDSREQYF.

This rearrangement joins TRBV6-5 to TRBJ2-1; TRBD2 agrees at 9 bases. V was clipped by 6 bases and J by 7 bases; unmatched bases: 10. The CDR3 has 15 residues. The germline V gene has CDR1 MNHEY and CDR2 SVGAGI. Here the CDR3 DNA reads TGTGCCAGCAGGCCCCGGTCTAGCGGGAAAAATGAGCAGTTCTTC. It is translated as CASRPRSSGKNEQFF.

This chain joins TRBV2 and TRBJ1-6; D is unresolved. From germline, CDR1 is SNHLY and CDR2 FYNNEI. The V gene lost 2 bases and the J gene lost 0 bases, with 14 bases spanning the gap. The CDR3 has 18 amino acids. CDR3 loop: CASSEIVIPNSYNSPLHF. Here the CDR3 DNA reads TGTGCCAGCAGTGAAATCGTAATCCCTAACTCCTATAATTCACCCCTCCACTTT.

V is TRBV2 and J is TRBJ1-2; a possible D gene is TRBD1 (5 bases). Germline loops: CDR1 SNHLY, CDR2 FYNNEI. The CDR3 consists of 14 residues. V was trimmed by 6 bases and J by 7 bases, leaving 18 bases between them. CDR3 residues: CASSPAGRIIGYTF. CDR3 DNA: TGTGCCAGCAGCCCAGCGGGGCGGATAATTGGCTACACCTTC.

On this clone: Other DNA sequences in this sample translate to the same CDR3. This chain uses TRBV29-1 with TRBJ2-5; 7 bases map to TRBD1. The germline gives CDR1 SQVTM, CDR2 ANQGSEA. V lost 3 bases and J lost 4; bases outside the gene matches: 2. The CDR3 has 12 residues. Written as DNA, the CDR3 is TGCAGCGTTGAGGCAGGGGGAGAGACCCAGTACTTC. Protein product: CSVEAGGETQYF.

The chain couples TRBV10-3 to TRBJ1-1; D is unclear. V was shortened by 3 bases and J by 4 bases, with 15 bases between the two germline ends. Germline-derived CDR1 and CDR2 are ENHRY and SYGVKD. This CDR3 is 15 amino acids long. In nucleotides, the CDR3 is TGTGCCATCAGTGATGGGCAGGCCGAGGGCACTGAAGCTTTCTTT. Protein: CAISDGQAEGTEAFF.

The chain combines TRBV19 with TRBJ2-4; D ambiguous. Trimming pared 7 bases from V and 0 bases from J, leaving 13 bases between. The germline CDR1 and CDR2 sequences are LNHDA and SQIVND (reference sequence). CDR3 length: 15 amino acids. The CDR3 region has the DNA TGTGCCAGTACCCCGAATGAATTAGCCAAAAACATTCAGTACTTC. This translates into CASTPNELAKNIQYF.

This clone was seen a single time. The V and J genes are TRBV30 and TRBJ2-5, with D unresolved. This CDR3 spans 12 amino acids. Trimming shortened V by 6 bases and J by 4 bases, and 12 bases separated the two germline ends. The V gene's germline CDR1 is GTSNPN and CDR2 SVGIG (reference sequence). CDR3 nucleotides: TGTGCCTGCAGTCAGGTGCGAGAGACCCAGTACTTC. It yields the protein CACSQVRETQYF.

This clone appeared once. This chain links TRBV6-5 with TRBJ2-7, with D possibly being TRBD1 (6 bases). The CDR3 has 13 residues. The germline V gene has CDR1 MNHEY and CDR2 SVGAGI. V lost 10 bases and J 6 bases, leaving 19 bases between the germline ends. DNA of the CDR3: TGTGCCACCAAGCGGTCAGGGGTTTTCGAGCAGTACTTC. Amino acids: CATKRSGVFEQYF.

The CDR3 DNA is TGTGCCTGGAGTACGGACAGGGCGACCCTCCACTTT. Its translation: CAWSTDRATLHF. The chain couples TRBV30 to TRBJ1-6, with 8 positions matching TRBD1. Germline V gene sequence: CDR1 GTSNPN, CDR2 SVGIG (reference sequence). J was trimmed by 14 bases and V by 2 bases; bases with no gene match: 5. This CDR3 contains 12 residues.